Following are 22 T cell receptor beta chains from one sample sequenced in a study of cytomegalovirus exposure and HLA in healthy donors. The PCR was carried out with 60 Vbeta primers and 13 Jbeta primers. Assay used: immunoSEQ multiplex PCR; TCRdb lists only in-frame clones, some missing. The sample holds 95,000 to 150,000 clones; around 80% are singletons and the top ten take less than 2%. Sequencing was carried out using PBMCs. These receptor sequences come from a man aged 50-59 years in good health and CMV-seronegative.

The chain links TRBV5-5 to TRBJ2-5; D not resolved. The CDR3 is 16 amino acids. V lost 3 bases, J lost 5 bases, and 20 bases lay in between. The germline V gene has CDR1 SGHKS and CDR2 YYEKEE (reference sequence). The CDR3 nucleotides are TGTGCCAGCAGCTCACCAGACGGTTTTCAGGTGGAGACCCAGTACTTC. This sequence encodes CASSSPDGFQVETQYF.

This clone was seen a handful of times. The DNA for the CDR3 is TGTGCCAGCAGCCCTGACATGGCCTACGAGCAGTACGTC. The encoded protein is CASSPDMAYEQYV. This chain uses TRBV5-4 with TRBJ2-7; no firm D call. Germline-derived CDR1 and CDR2 are SGHNT and YYREEE (reference sequence). The length of the CDR3 is 13 residues. Deletions cut 4 bases from V and 2 bases from J, with 10 bases between.

The chain has TRBV7-8 and TRBJ1-3; no reliable D call. Germline V lookup: CDR1 SGHVS, CDR2 FQNEAQ. Trimming removed 1 base at V and 1 base at J, with 8 bases between. This CDR3 has 15 residues. The CDR3 region is CASSLGSRSGNTIYF. CDR3 DNA sequence: TGTGCCAGCAGCTTAGGGTCCAGGTCTGGAAACACCATATATTTT.

The V gene is TRBV2, the J gene TRBJ2-7, with no clear D. Per germline, CDR1 SNHLY and CDR2 FYNNEI. The ends were cut back, 3 bases at V and 3 bases at J, with 9 bases in the middle. This CDR3 has 13 amino acids. The CDR3, as DNA: TGTGCCAGCAGTGACGCACAGATCTACGAGCAGTACGTC. It translates to CASSDAQIYEQYV.

This clone has just one count. The chain uses TRBV10-3 and TRBJ2-5, with 7 nucleotides matching TRBD1. The last part of the DNA fits TRBJ2-7 better; the J call may be wrong. Germline CDR1 reads ENHRY; CDR2 reads SYGVKD. This CDR3 spans 15 amino acids. CDR3 DNA: TGTGCCACCACGCTAGGGGGCTCCGGGGTCTACGAGCAGTACTTC. Translation gives CATTLGGSGVYEQYF.

J is TRBJ1-2 and V is TRBV9; no clear D. V lost 2 bases, J lost 2 bases, and 7 bases lay in between. Per germline, CDR1 SGDLS and CDR2 YYNGEE. This CDR3 comprises 13 residues. DNA for the CDR3: TGTGCCAGCAGCGTCGGGGAGAACTATGGCTACACCTTC. It encodes CASSVGENYGYTF.

The V call is TRBV5-1, the J call TRBJ2-3; 13 nucleotides agree with TRBD2. CDR1 and CDR2 from the germline V gene are SGHRS and YFSETQ. The CDR3 spans 20 residues. The J segment lost 1 base and the V segment lost 0 bases, leaving 11 bases of the junction unmatched. Here the CDR3 reads CASSLGLAGGDSAGTDTQYF. In nucleotides, the CDR3 is TGCGCCAGCAGCTTGGGACTAGCGGGGGGCGATTCCGCTGGCACAGATACGCAGTATTTT.

CDR3 sequence (DNA): TGTGCCAGCAGCTTGCGACTAGCGATTAGTCAAGAGACCCAGTACTTC. Translated: CASSLRLAISQETQYF. The chain joins TRBV7-2 to TRBJ2-5; TRBD2 aligns across 8 bases. CDR1 is SGHTA, CDR2 FQGNSA, per germline. V was clipped by 3 bases and J by 2 bases; unmatched bases: 8. This CDR3 contains 16 residues.

This clone was detected once. The chain couples TRBV11-2 to TRBJ2-1, with no clear D. Germline V CDR1 and CDR2: SGHAT, FQNNGV. The CDR3 spans 10 residues. The germline V and J ends were trimmed by 1 base and 12 bases, with 4 bases remaining between them. CDR3 residues: CASSLVRQFF. The CDR3 region has the DNA TGTGCCAGCAGCTTAGTCAGGCAGTTCTTC.

V usage is TRBV5-1 and J usage is TRBJ2-5, with 14 bases matching TRBD2. J gave up 2 bases and V 4 bases, and 4 bases lay outside the gene matches. CDR3 length: 16 amino acids. The V gene's germline CDR1 is SGHRS and CDR2 YFSETQ. Here the CDR3 reads CASSPGLAGGQETQYF. CDR3 coding DNA: TGCGCCAGCAGCCCCGGACTAGCGGGGGGTCAAGAGACCCAGTACTTC. Combining the CDR3 with reference TRBV5-1 and TRBJ2-5 gives the whole variable domain KAGVTQTPRYLIKTRGQQVTLSCSPISGHRSVSWYQQTPGQGLQFLFEYFSETQRNKGNFPGRFSGRQFSNSRSEMNVSTLELGDSALYLCASSPGLAGGQETQYFGPGTRLLVL.

This chain links TRBV6-5 with TRBJ1-2; tentatively, D is TRBD1 (6 bases). The CDR3 length is 16 residues. CDR1 and CDR2 (germline): MNHEY, SVGAGI. V lost 2 bases, J lost 6 bases, and 19 bases lay in between. Here the CDR3 reads CASSYDTYTGMNGYTF. For the CDR3, the DNA is TGTGCCAGCAGTTACGACACCTATACAGGGATGAATGGCTACACCTTC.

The J gene is TRBJ1-1, the V gene TRBV28; TRBD1 matches 7 bases. The V segment lost 5 bases and the J segment 2 bases; nucleotides outside the gene matches: 8. Germline lookup yields CDR1 MDHEN and CDR2 SYDVKM. This CDR3 has 15 amino acids. CDR3 in amino acids: CASSTSRQGNTEAFF. In nucleotides, the CDR3 is TGTGCCAGCAGTACCTCGCGACAGGGCAACACTGAAGCTTTCTTT.

In its sample, this clone was seen once. V is TRBV28 and J is TRBJ1-2, with D perhaps TRBD1 (5 bases). Germline loops: CDR1 MDHEN, CDR2 SYDVKM. Trimming removed 2 bases from V and 2 bases from J, with 15 bases in between. This CDR3 is 16 amino acids long. In DNA, the CDR3 is TGTGCCAGCAGTTTAGGGGGGGACGGGAAGAACTATGGCTACACCTTC. Amino acids: CASSLGGDGKNYGYTF.

This chain connects TRBV5-1 to TRBJ1-5; D remains ambiguous. Germline CDR1 SGHRS, CDR2 YFSETQ. V gave up 4 bases and J gave up 0 bases, with 11 bases separating them. CDR3 size: 15 residues. For the CDR3, the DNA is TGCGCCAGCAGCCCCGACGGAGATAGCAATCAGCCCCAGCATTTT. As protein: CASSPDGDSNQPQHF.

V usage is TRBV7-8 and J usage is TRBJ2-5, with TRBD2 identical over 8 bases. Per the germline V gene, CDR1 is SGHVS and CDR2 is FQNEAQ. J gave up 3 bases and V 2 bases, and 8 bases lay outside the gene matches. The CDR3 extends over 16 amino acids. The chain's CDR3 is CASSLTGGGRKETQYF. In DNA form, the CDR3 reads TGTGCCAGCAGCTTAACTGGCGGGGGGAGAAAAGAGACCCAGTACTTC.

This clone was seen a few times. A junction boundary mismatches the germline segment, possibly from a read error. V gene TRBV7-9 combines with J gene TRBJ1-4; TRBD1 agrees at 11 bases. The CDR3 covers 17 residues. Looked up from germline, CDR1 is SEHNR and CDR2 is FQNEAQ (reference sequence). The chain's CDR3 is CSSSSWTGGRTNEKLFF. The CDR3 nucleotides read TGTTCCAGCAGCTCTTGGACAGGGGGCCGAACTAATGAAAAACTGTTTTTT.

The chain recombines TRBV12-5 with TRBJ2-5, with 11 bases identical to TRBD1. CDR1 and CDR2 (germline): LGHNT, FRNRAP. This CDR3 spans 18 amino acids. V lost 1 base to trimming and J lost 3 bases; unmatched junction nucleotides: 10. The CDR3 reads CASGLGVIRDRGKETQYF. CDR3 DNA: TGTGCTAGTGGTTTGGGAGTGATAAGGGACAGGGGGAAAGAGACCCAGTACTTC.

This chain joins TRBV9 and TRBJ2-2; weak D call: TRBD2 (6 bases). CDR1 SGDLS and CDR2 YYNGEE come from the germline V gene. Trimming shortened V by 0 bases and J by 5 bases, and 11 bases separated the two germline ends. The CDR3 contains 15 residues. The CDR3 protein is CASSVGGAGTGELFF. The CDR3 DNA reads as TGTGCCAGCAGCGTAGGGGGCGCGGGGACCGGGGAGCTGTTTTTT.

This rearrangement joins TRBV10-3 to TRBJ2-1; TRBD2 aligns across 8 bases. The germline V gene encodes CDR1 ENHRY and CDR2 SYGVKD. CDR3 size: 13 residues. Unmatched junction bases numbered 6, after V lost 10 bases and J lost 4 bases. In DNA form, the CDR3 reads TGTGCCACCAAGCGGGGGACGTACAATGAGCAGTTCTTC. It yields the protein CATKRGTYNEQFF.

This rearrangement joins TRBV21-1 to TRBJ2-3; the table's D call TRBD1 went unverified against the DNA. TRBV21-1 is designated a pseudogene. There are 17 residues in the CDR3. CDR3 in amino acids: CASSQRQGYVRTDTQYF. The DNA of the CDR3 is TGTGCCAGCAGCCAACGACAGGGTTATGTCCGCACAGATACGCAGTATTTT.

The chain uses TRBV7-8 and TRBJ1-2; D not resolved. The V and J ends lost 4 bases and 8 bases respectively, with 17 bases between them. Germline CDR1 is SGHVS and CDR2 is FQNEAQ. The CDR3 totals 14 residues. In nucleotides, the CDR3 is TGTGCCAGCAGCTCTTCTACTCGGCCGCGGGGCTACACCTTC. It encodes CASSSSTRPRGYTF.

This clone was counted once. This chain joins TRBV6-5 and TRBJ2-2; D is possibly TRBD1 (7 bases). V was shortened by 1 base and J by 4 bases, with 10 bases between the two germline ends. The CDR3 is made up of 15 amino acids. Germline V gives CDR1 MNHEY, CDR2 SVGAGI. The CDR3 bases are TGTGCCAGCAGTTACTTTCAGGGGGGCACCGGGGAGCTGTTTTTT. Translation gives CASSYFQGGTGELFF.